This TCR beta chain was captured in a study of T cell changes during pregnancy in multiple sclerosis. V gave up 5 bases and J gave up 6 bases; unmatched junction bases: 3. The CDR3 runs 14 residues. Germline V gene sequence: CDR1 SEHNR, CDR2 FQNEAQ (reference sequence). The assay was immunoSEQ multiplex PCR, and TCRdb's table has in-frame clones only and misses some. Seen here are about 38,000 clones, approximately 92% observed once, and the top ten hold around 5.5%. This receptor was identified in a female donor with multiple sclerosis, enrolled in a pregnancy study. The chain combines TRBV7-9 with TRBJ2-1, with 11 bases matching TRBD2. Specimen: CD8+ T cells from peripheral blood mononuclear cells, collected in the third trimester of pregnancy. CDR3 region: CASSAGTSGNEQFF. Here the CDR3 DNA reads TGTGCCAGCAGCGCCGGGACTAGCGGCAATGAGCAGTTCTTC.